The present entry profiles one TCR beta chain with its context. The target antigen is unknown. MiXCR was run by TCRdb on the 5' RACE reads, yielding one entry per CDR3 protein. The sample contains some 800,000 distinct CDR3 sequences, over 9.5% of which appear only once. Trimming took 1 base from V and 1 from J, leaving 15 bases between them. This CDR3 region has 17 residues. Germline V gene sequence: CDR1 MGHDK, CDR2 SYGVNS. The data were obtained in a study of CD8 T cells in ankylosing spondylitis. Overall study results and limits: There was reportedly significant enrichment of clones that were disease-linked in matched ankylosing spondylitis synovial fluid. Reactive arthritis synovial fluid and blood were previously reported to contain some motif variants. What seemed typical of ankylosing spondylitis blood was a TCR beta motif built from several highly homologous variants. CD8+ cells made up the disease-linked clones, which were relatively rare in peripheral blood.

This chain joins TRBV25-1 and TRBJ2-3, with D possibly matching TRBD2 (6 bases). The sequence derives from a male donor with ankylosing spondylitis. Sample: blood, either unsorted or a sorted T cell fraction (not recorded which). The CDR3 is CASSESSGEWGTDTQYF. CDR3 DNA: TGTGCCAGCAGTGAATCGTCGGGGGAGTGGGGCACAGATACGCAGTATTTT.